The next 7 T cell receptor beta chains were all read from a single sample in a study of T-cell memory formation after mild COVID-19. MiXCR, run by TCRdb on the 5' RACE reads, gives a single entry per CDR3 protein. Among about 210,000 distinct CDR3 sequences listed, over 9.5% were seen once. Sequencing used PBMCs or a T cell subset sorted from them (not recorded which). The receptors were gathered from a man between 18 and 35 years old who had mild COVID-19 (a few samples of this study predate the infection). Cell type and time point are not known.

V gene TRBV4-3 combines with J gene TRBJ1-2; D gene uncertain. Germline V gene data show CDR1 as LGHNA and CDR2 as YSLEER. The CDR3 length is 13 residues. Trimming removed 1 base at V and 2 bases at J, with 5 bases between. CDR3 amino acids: CASSQARNYGYTF. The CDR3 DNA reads TGCGCCAGCAGCCAAGCCAGGAACTATGGCTACACCTTC.

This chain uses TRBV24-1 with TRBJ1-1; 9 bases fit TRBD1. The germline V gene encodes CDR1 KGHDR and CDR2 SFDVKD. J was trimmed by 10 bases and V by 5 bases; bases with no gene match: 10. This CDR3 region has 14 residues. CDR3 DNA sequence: TGTGCCACCAGTGCTACCGCCGTGGACAGGGGAGCTTTCTTT. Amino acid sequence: CATSATAVDRGAFF.

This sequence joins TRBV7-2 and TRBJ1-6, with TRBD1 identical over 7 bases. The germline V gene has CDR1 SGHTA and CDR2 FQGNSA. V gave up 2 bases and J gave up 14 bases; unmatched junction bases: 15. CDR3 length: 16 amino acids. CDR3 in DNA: TGTGCCAGCAGCTTAAGCGTCGGGACAGATTTTTTGGCCCTCCACTTT. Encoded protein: CASSLSVGTDFLALHF.

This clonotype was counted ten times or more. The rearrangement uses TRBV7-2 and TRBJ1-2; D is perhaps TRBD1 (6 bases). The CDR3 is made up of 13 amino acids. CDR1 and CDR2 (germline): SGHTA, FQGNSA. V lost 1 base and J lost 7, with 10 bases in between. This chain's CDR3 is CASSLESGAGYTF. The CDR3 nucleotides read TGTGCCAGCAGCTTAGAATCGGGGGCTGGCTACACCTTC. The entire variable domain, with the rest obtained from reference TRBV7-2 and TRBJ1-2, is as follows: GAGVSQSPSNKVTEKGKDVELRCDPISGHTALYWYRQSLGQGLEFLIYFQGNSAPDKSGLPSDRFSAERTGGSVSTLTIQRTQQEDSAVYLCASSLESGAGYTFGSGTRLTVV.

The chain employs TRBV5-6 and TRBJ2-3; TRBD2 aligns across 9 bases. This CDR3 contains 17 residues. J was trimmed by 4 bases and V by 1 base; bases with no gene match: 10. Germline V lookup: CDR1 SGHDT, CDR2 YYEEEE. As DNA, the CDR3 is TGTGCCAGCAGCTTGAGCGGGGGGCGCAGAATCCCAGATACGCAGTATTTT. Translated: CASSLSGGRRIPDTQYF.

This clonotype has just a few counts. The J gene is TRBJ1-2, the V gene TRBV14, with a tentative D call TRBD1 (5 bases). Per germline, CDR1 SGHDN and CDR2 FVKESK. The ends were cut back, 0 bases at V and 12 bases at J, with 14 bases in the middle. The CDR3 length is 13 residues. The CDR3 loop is CASSQDYRGVHTF. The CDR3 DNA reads TGTGCCAGCAGCCAAGACTATCGGGGGGTCCACACCTTC.

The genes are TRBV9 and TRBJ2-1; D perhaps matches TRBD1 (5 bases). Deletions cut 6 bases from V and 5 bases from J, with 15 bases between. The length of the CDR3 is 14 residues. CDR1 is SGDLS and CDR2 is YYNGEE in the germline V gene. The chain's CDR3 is CASTVGQTDNEQFF. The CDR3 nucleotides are TGTGCCAGCACCGTGGGGCAGACCGACAATGAGCAGTTCTTC.